This TCR beta chain came from a study of T cell repertoires in cytomegalovirus infection. TCRdb analysed the reads with MiXCR anew, one entry per CDR3 protein. The profile shows 350,000 to 450,000 distinct CDR3 sequences, about a sixth of them singletons. The length of the CDR3 is 12 residues. With V trimmed by 5 bases and J by 9 bases, 4 bases remained unmatched. CDR1 and CDR2 from the germline V gene are SEHNR and FQNEAQ (reference sequence). This clonotype was observed a few times. The sequencing sample was made of PBMCs. The V call is TRBV7-9, the J call TRBJ2-1; 7 nucleotides align to TRBD2. This TCR was recovered from a human donor in good health (CMV status not recorded). Some clones in this sample may be carry-over from other donors' samples. The CDR3 reads CASSPGEGEQFF. The DNA for the CDR3 is TGTGCCAGCAGCCCCGGGGAGGGTGAGCAGTTCTTC. The full variable domain, rest sourced from reference TRBV7-9 and TRBJ2-1, is DTGVSQNPRHKITKRGQNVTFRCDPISEHNRLYWYRQTLGQGPEFLTYFQNEAQLEKSRLLSDRFSAERPKGSFSTLEIQRTEQGDSAMYLCASSPGEGEQFFGPGTRLTVL.